Below are 14 T cell receptor beta chains sequenced from a single sample in a study of post-analysis software for immune sequencing data. cDNA libraries for TCR beta contained unique molecular identifiers. TCRdb reprocessed the PCR reads with MiXCR, giving one entry per CDR3 protein. The repertoire holds around 500,000 distinct CDR3 sequences, with about a third as singletons. These TCRs are of unknown antigen specificity. Study-level results: TRBV5-6, TRBV5-1 and TRBV20-1 were among about 5 TRBV segments more frequent in patients than controls.

Material for sequencing was blood. The receptors come from a girl between 2 and 17 years old with multiple sclerosis.

The V call is TRBV5-1, the J call TRBJ2-5; D may be TRBD2 (8 bases). Trimming removed 4 bases from V and 2 bases from J, with 21 bases in between. The CDR3 sequence is 17 residues long. The germline gives CDR1 SGHRS, CDR2 YFSETQ. The CDR3 is CASSLGGTAGDQETQYF. CDR3 DNA: TGCGCCAGCAGCCTCGGGGGGACAGCGGGGGATCAAGAGACCCAGTACTTC. Looking up the rest from reference TRBV5-1 and TRBJ2-5 gives the full variable domain: KAGVTQTPRYLIKTRGQQVTLSCSPISGHRSVSWYQQTPGQGLQFLFEYFSETQRNKGNFPGRFSGRQFSNSRSEMNVSTLELGDSALYLCASSLGGTAGDQETQYFGPGTRLLVL.

This chain connects TRBV29-1 to TRBJ1-2; 8 bases line up with TRBD1. The CDR3 runs to 14 residues. V lost 6 bases, J lost 7 bases, and 13 bases stayed unmatched. CDR1 SQVTM and CDR2 ANQGSEA come from the germline V gene. The CDR3: CSVTSDRGSSGYTF. DNA for the CDR3: TGCAGCGTGACCTCCGACAGGGGTTCAAGTGGCTACACCTTC.

This clonotype was seen only a few times. This CDR3 reads CASSGTRGDEQFF. For the CDR3, the DNA is TGTGCCAGCAGTGGGACTAGGGGCGATGAGCAGTTCTTC. This chain connects TRBV28 to TRBJ2-1, with TRBD2 matching over 8 bases. The CDR3 contains 13 residues. Trimming at V came to 5 bases and at J to 8 bases, leaving 5 bases not matched to a gene. CDR1 is MDHEN and CDR2 is SYDVKM in the germline V gene.

Only a few counts were recorded for this clonotype. V usage is TRBV5-1 and J usage is TRBJ2-5, with D maybe TRBD2 (6 bases). The ends were cut back, 3 bases at V and 7 bases at J, with 16 bases in the middle. The CDR3 extends over 14 amino acids. Germline V lookup: CDR1 SGHRS, CDR2 YFSETQ. The CDR3 loop reads CASSSGVGRGTQYF. For the CDR3, the DNA is TGCGCCAGCAGCTCGGGAGTGGGAAGGGGGACCCAGTACTTC. Filled out from reference TRBV5-1 and TRBJ2-5, the complete variable domain reads KAGVTQTPRYLIKTRGQQVTLSCSPISGHRSVSWYQQTPGQGLQFLFEYFSETQRNKGNFPGRFSGRQFSNSRSEMNVSTLELGDSALYLCASSSGVGRGTQYFGPGTRLLVL.

This clonotype has only a few counts. CDR3 sequence (DNA): TGTGCCAGCAGCTTAGTCCCCAGGCAGTTCTTC. As protein: CASSLVPRQFF. The chain couples TRBV7-2 to TRBJ2-1, with D unclear. V was pared by 1 base and J by 12 bases, with 7 bases between. Germline V gene data show CDR1 as SGHTA and CDR2 as FQGNSA. The CDR3 totals 11 residues.

The rearrangement joins TRBV29-1 to TRBJ2-6; no clear D gene. The ends were cut back, 0 bases at V and 2 bases at J, with 11 bases in the middle. Germline CDR1 reads SQVTM; CDR2 reads ANQGSEA. The CDR3 loop spans 16 amino acids. As DNA, the CDR3 is TGCAGCGTTGAAGAGCCGGAAACTCCTGGGGCCAACGTCCTGACTTTC. Translation: CSVEEPETPGANVLTF.

This sequence joins TRBV5-6 and TRBJ2-7, with D perhaps TRBD1 (5 bases). CDR1 and CDR2 from the germline V gene are SGHDT and YYEEEE. The CDR3 runs to 15 residues. V was clipped by 4 bases and J by 3 bases, with 17 bases between them. CDR3 loop: CASSPTSGSFYEQYF. The CDR3 DNA reads TGTGCCAGCAGCCCTACTTCAGGGTCCTTCTACGAGCAGTACTTC. Full variable domain (missing parts from reference TRBV5-6 and TRBJ2-7): DAGVTQSPTHLIKTRGQQVTLRCSPKSGHDTVSWYQQALGQGPQFIFQYYEEEERQRGNFPDRFSGHQFPNYSSELNVNALLLGDSALYLCASSPTSGSFYEQYFGPGTRLTVT.

This clonotype appeared a few times. The chain combines TRBV12-5 with TRBJ1-2; the match to TRBD1 covers 7 bases. CDR1 is LGHNT and CDR2 is FRNRAP in the germline V gene. The ends lost 2 bases at V and 4 bases at J; junction bases unmatched: 10. CDR3 length: 16 residues. For the CDR3, the DNA is TGTGCTAGTGGTTTGAGCGGTCTACAGGGGAGCTATGGCTACACCTTC. The encoded protein is CASGLSGLQGSYGYTF. Full variable domain (missing parts from reference TRBV12-5 and TRBJ1-2): DARVTQTPRHKVTEMGQEVTMRCQPILGHNTVFWYRQTMMQGLELLAYFRNRAPLDDSGMPKDRFSAEMPDATLATLKIQPSEPRDSAVYFCASGLSGLQGSYGYTFGSGTRLTVV.

The rearrangement links TRBV6-6 to TRBJ1-5; D is unresolved. This CDR3 is 16 amino acids long. The germline CDR1 and CDR2 sequences are MNHNY and SVGAGI (reference sequence). V was shortened by 5 bases and J by 0 bases, with 14 bases between the two germline ends. DNA for the CDR3: TGTGCCAGCAGTCTGACGGGCTCCTATAGCAATCAGCCCCAGCATTTT. This sequence encodes CASSLTGSYSNQPQHF.

This clonotype was recorded a few times. This sequence joins TRBV5-1 and TRBJ2-7; the D call may be TRBD1 or TRBD2 (5 bases each). Trimming took off 0 bases at V and 6 bases at J, with 7 bases between the two ends. Germline V gene data show CDR1 as SGHRS and CDR2 as YFSETQ. CDR3 length equals 12 residues. CDR3 loop: CASSLGGTEQYF. The CDR3 nucleotides read TGCGCCAGCAGCTTGGGAGGGACCGAGCAGTACTTC.

The chain is built from TRBV2 and TRBJ2-7; TRBD1 might be the D (5 bases). The germline gives CDR1 SNHLY, CDR2 FYNNEI. This CDR3 is built from 15 residues. Between the trimmed V and J ends, which lost 5 bases and 3 bases, there was a span of 17 bases. The CDR3 nucleotides are TGTGCCAGCAGTCAGACAGTTTCCCACCTCTACGAGCAGTACTTC. It encodes CASSQTVSHLYEQYF.

This clonotype was seen only once. The gene calls are TRBV24-1 and TRBJ1-1; D is perhaps TRBD1 (5 bases). CDR1 is KGHDR and CDR2 is SFDVKD in the germline V gene. The CDR3 is 13 amino acids. V was cut by 8 bases and J by 1 base, with 10 bases left in between. The CDR3 is CATIPDKNTEAFF. CDR3 coding DNA: TGTGCCACCATTCCGGACAAGAACACTGAAGCTTTCTTT.

This clonotype was counted a few times. One end of the junction is discordant with germline, which a read error may explain. The chain is built from TRBV4-1 and TRBJ1-4; tentatively, D is TRBD1 (5 bases). This CDR3 comprises 14 residues. Germline CDR1 is MGHRA and CDR2 is YSYEKL. In nucleotides, the CDR3 is TGCGCCAGCAGCCGACAGTCAACTAATGAAAACCTGTTTTTT. Translated, it gives CASSRQSTNENLFF.

The V gene is TRBV5-1, the J gene TRBJ2-6; D unresolved. The CDR3 runs to 17 residues. The germline V gene encodes CDR1 SGHRS and CDR2 YFSETQ. Between the trimmed V and J ends, which lost 4 bases and 0 bases, there was a span of 14 bases. DNA of the CDR3: TGCGCCAGCAGCCCGTTTTCTCATTCCTCTGGGGCCAACGTCCTGACTTTC. Its protein is CASSPFSHSSGANVLTF.